The clone carrying this T cell receptor (beta chain) was counted a few times. The record originates from a study of blood T cells in healthy people across ages. Across the study: About one barcoded TCR beta cDNA was captured per two T cells.

Trimming pared 2 bases from V and 1 base from J, leaving 18 bases between. Germline loops: CDR1 MGHRA, CDR2 YSYEKL. This CDR3 spans 17 amino acids. Total RNA, at least 6 micrograms per sample, came from PBMCs. Then a second PCR, running about 6 to 11 cycles, was carried out with a sample-barcoded 5' primer and a J-beta primer mix. Researchers report that a template-switch adaptor with 12 random nucleotides tagged each cDNA molecule. Each CDR3 protein gets one entry after TCRdb re-called the 5' RACE reads with MiXCR. The sample has approximately 760,000 distinct CDR3 sequences, 25% seen once. The same data also went into a second study, on T cells of mothers and their children. From that study: The shaping of TCR recombination output by thymic selection is similar in related and unrelated pairs.

Sequencing was performed on blood. The source is a boy aged 5 to 17 in good health. This chain connects TRBV4-1 to TRBJ2-7; TRBD1 is a possible D gene (6 bases). DNA for the CDR3: TGCGCCAGCAGCCAACTCCCTACCGACAGGAGGTCCTACGAGCAGTACTTC. Protein: CASSQLPTDRRSYEQYF.